Listed below are T cell receptor beta chains from one sample, sequenced in a study of tumor-infiltrating lymphocytes in primary liver carcinoma. TCRdb called the multiplex PCR reads again in MiXCR, with one record for every CDR3 protein. Of hundreds of thousands of distinct CDR3 sequences in the sample, 58% are singletons; the top ten hold 15% to 20%. The sample consisted of peripheral blood. The receptors were gathered from a woman under 40 with primary liver carcinoma and hepatitis B virus infection. Each CDR3 is given with its conserved first and last residue. A D gene is named only where the DNA matches it firmly. Clone size is given for some rows only: seen once, a few or many times, or a class if the clone is expanded.

TRBV9	TRBJ2-2	17	few	TRBD2	CASSPHGGAQTTGELFF	TGTGCCAGCAGCCCCCACGGGGGGGCGCAGACCACCGGGGAGCTGTTTTTT
TRBV12-3/TRBV12-4	TRBJ2-3	17	-	-	CASSLISGDLHTDTQYF	TGTGCCAGCAGCCTCATTAGCGGCGATCTACACACAGATACGCAGTATTTT
TRBV29-1	TRBJ1-2	14	many	-	CSVTTGGAGNGYTF	TGCAGCGTGACGACCGGGGGGGCGGGCAATGGCTACACCTTC
TRBV30	TRBJ2-1	14	many	TRBD2	CAWSRLAGYNEQFF	TGTGCCTGGAGTAGACTAGCGGGATACAATGAGCAGTTCTTC
TRBV6-5	TRBJ1-1	14	-	-	CASRRGRGSAEAFF	TGTGCCAGCAGGAGGGGAAGGGGGAGCGCTGAAGCTTTCTTT
TRBV11-2	TRBJ2-1	13	-	TRBD1	CASSRDRHNEQLF	TGTGCCAGCAGCCGGGACAGGCACAATGAGCAGTTATTC
TRBV11-2	TRBJ2-1	14	-	-	CAGSLTGAYNEQFF	TGTGCCGGGAGCTTAACGGGAGCGTACAATGAGCAGTTCTTC
TRBV7-8	TRBJ2-1	15	-	-	CASSFRQVWENEQSF	TGTGCCAGCAGCTTCCGACAGGTGTGGGAGAATGAGCAGTCCTTC
TRBV5-5	TRBJ2-3	16	-	-	CASSHLSGVSTDTQYF	TGTGCCAGCAGCCATCTGAGCGGAGTCAGCACAGATACGCAGTATTTT
TRBV5-6	TRBJ1-2	15	-	-	CASSLYGATVYGYTF	TGTGCCAGCAGCTTGTATGGGGCTACCGTCTATGGCTACACCTTC
TRBV12-3/TRBV12-4	TRBJ2-5	14	-	TRBD1	CASSESGGGETQYF	TGTGCCAGCAGTGAATCAGGGGGCGGAGAGACCCAGTACTTC